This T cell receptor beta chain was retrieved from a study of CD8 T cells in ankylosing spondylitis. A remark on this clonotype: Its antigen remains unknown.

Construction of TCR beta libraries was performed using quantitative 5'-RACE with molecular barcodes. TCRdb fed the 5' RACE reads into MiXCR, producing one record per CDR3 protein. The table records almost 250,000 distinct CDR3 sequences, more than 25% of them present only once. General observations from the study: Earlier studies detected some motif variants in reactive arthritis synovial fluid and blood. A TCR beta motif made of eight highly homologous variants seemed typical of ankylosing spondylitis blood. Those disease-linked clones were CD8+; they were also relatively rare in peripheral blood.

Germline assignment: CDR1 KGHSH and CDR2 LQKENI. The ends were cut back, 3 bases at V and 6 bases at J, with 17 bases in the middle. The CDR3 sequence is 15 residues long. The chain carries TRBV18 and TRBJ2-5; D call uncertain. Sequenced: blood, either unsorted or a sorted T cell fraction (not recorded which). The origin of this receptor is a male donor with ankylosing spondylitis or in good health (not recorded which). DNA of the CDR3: TGTGCCAGCTCACCGAATGGCGACAACCGGCAGACCCAGTACTTC. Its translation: CASSPNGDNRQTQYF.